This is a list of T cell receptor beta chains from one sample in a study of blood T cell repertoires in COVID-19. Sequencing used immunoSEQ multiplex PCR; TCRdb keeps in-frame clones, though not all of them. The table records roughly 200,000 clones, 86% of them present only once. Sequencing was performed on PBMCs or T cells enriched from blood (not recorded which). The receptors here all came from a man aged 35-49 years with acute COVID-19. Both conserved end residues are trimmed from each CDR3. Each record gives: V gene, D gene, J gene, CDR3 protein. The D gene is left open where the match is weak.

V: TRBV28; D: TRBD1; J: TRBJ1-6; CDR3: ASRTSRQGANSPLH
V: TRBV7-7; D: TRBD2; J: TRBJ2-2; CDR3: ASSISGSRAGELF
V: TRBV4-3; D: -; J: TRBJ1-1; CDR3: ASSLRHGGSTEAF
V: TRBV14; D: -; J: TRBJ2-1; CDR3: ASSQPITGPSYNEQF
V: TRBV19; D: TRBD1; J: TRBJ1-6; CDR3: ASGRTGTNSPLH
V: TRBV10-3; D: TRBD1; J: TRBJ1-1; CDR3: AVGTAGLDTEAF
V: TRBV5-1; D: -; J: TRBJ2-3; CDR3: ASSLGSATSTDTQY
V: TRBV5-8; D: TRBD2; J: TRBJ2-1; CDR3: ASSLLSGNEQF
V: TRBV10-3; D: TRBD2; J: TRBJ2-7; CDR3: AISRQGTSGRYLYEQY
V: TRBV19; D: -; J: TRBJ2-7; CDR3: ASSQQNSAYEQY
V: TRBV27; D: TRBD2; J: TRBJ2-1; CDR3: ASSLFGLAGDPGQF
V: TRBV30; D: -; J: TRBJ1-5; CDR3: AWSVSGNGQPQH
V: TRBV6-5; D: -; J: TRBJ1-2; CDR3: ASSSPGGVRGYT
V: TRBV6-5; D: -; J: TRBJ2-3; CDR3: ASSAPGAGDTQY
V: TRBV7-3; D: -; J: TRBJ2-3; CDR3: ASSLRTGSASDTQY
V: TRBV28; D: -; J: TRBJ2-5; CDR3: ATLLETQY
V: TRBV6-5; D: TRBD2; J: TRBJ2-1; CDR3: ASTPSGSGYNEQF
V: TRBV6-5; D: -; J: TRBJ2-6; CDR3: ASHGGSGANVLT
V: TRBV5-6; D: TRBD2; J: TRBJ2-7; CDR3: ASSTGTSGSRVQY
V: TRBV7-9; D: TRBD2; J: TRBJ2-7; CDR3: ASSPGTSGNYEQY
V: TRBV24-1; D: TRBD2; J: TRBJ2-1; CDR3: ATSASGTSFNEQF
V: TRBV4-1; D: TRBD1; J: TRBJ1-4; CDR3: ASSTRTGQEKLF
V: TRBV27; D: -; J: TRBJ2-1; CDR3: ASSFRREQAQF
V: TRBV10-2; D: TRBD1; J: TRBJ1-5; CDR3: ASGGTGYNQPQH
V: TRBV6-5; D: -; J: TRBJ2-7; CDR3: ATRVPLGYEQY
V: TRBV7-3; D: -; J: TRBJ2-7; CDR3: ASSLGSIYAEQY
V: TRBV5-1; D: -; J: TRBJ1-4; CDR3: ASSLAGLSDEKLF
V: TRBV7-8; D: TRBD2; J: TRBJ2-2; CDR3: ASSPRGTSGNTGELF